Each of the 13 T cell receptor beta chains below was sequenced from the same sample in a study of blood T cell repertoires in COVID-19 (dated by TCRdb to the early 2020s). Libraries were prepared through the immunoSEQ multiplex PCR assay. Held by TCRdb, this immuneACCESS table contains in-frame sequences only and omits some clones. Under half of the omission traces to an unresolved V gene where checked; the cause of the rest is unknown. This sample has a few hundred thousand clones in its table, and around 90% of those were observed once. Jointly, the top ten make up approximately 2% of the sample. Sample: peripheral blood. The receptors were gathered from a man aged 18 to 29 with active or convalescent COVID-19.

V usage is TRBV6-5 and J usage is TRBJ2-2, with 8 nucleotides matching TRBD1. V was clipped by 6 bases and J by 1 base; unmatched bases: 4. The CDR3 extends over 15 amino acids. Per the germline V gene, CDR1 is MNHEY and CDR2 is SVGAGI. The chain's CDR3 is CASSHGQGNTGELFF. CDR3 DNA sequence: TGTGCCAGCAGCCATGGACAGGGGAACACCGGGGAGCTGTTTTTT.

The chain carries TRBV18 and TRBJ2-7; no clear D. Deletions cut 3 bases from V and 2 bases from J, with 8 bases between. CDR1 KGHSH and CDR2 LQKENI come from the germline V gene. The CDR3 runs to 13 residues. The CDR3 region has the DNA TGTGCCAGCTCACCGACGGAGACCTACGAGCAGTACTTC. Its protein is CASSPTETYEQYF.

V is TRBV19 and J is TRBJ2-2, with 7 positions matching TRBD2. Germline V gives CDR1 LNHDA, CDR2 SQIVND (reference sequence). J was trimmed by 4 bases and V by 1 base; bases with no gene match: 6. The CDR3 totals 16 residues. The CDR3 bases are TGTGCCAGTAGTATAGGAACTAGCGCGATCACCGGGGAGCTGTTTTTT. This encodes CASSIGTSAITGELFF.

The J gene is TRBJ2-3, the V gene TRBV6-5; TRBD2 matches 8 bases. The CDR3 is 13 residues long. The ends lost 5 bases at V and 6 bases at J; junction bases unmatched: 4. Germline values: CDR1 MNHEY, CDR2 SVGAGI. CDR3 amino acids: CASSKGTRDTQYF. CDR3 sequence (DNA): TGTGCCAGCAGTAAGGGGACTAGGGATACGCAGTATTTT.

The chain uses TRBV11-2 and TRBJ1-1; no clear D gene. Germline V gene lookup returns CDR1 SGHAT and CDR2 FQNNGV. The CDR3 is 12 amino acids. V was clipped by 1 base and J by 11 bases, with 11 bases between them. The DNA for the CDR3 is TGTGCCAGCAGCTTAGGGCGGGAACGGGCTTTCTTT. Amino acid sequence: CASSLGRERAFF. Together with reference TRBV11-2 and TRBJ1-1, the CDR3 gives the full variable domain: EAGVAQSPRYKIIEKRQSVAFWCNPISGHATLYWYQQILGQGPKLLIQFQNNGVVDDSQLPKDRFSAERLKGVDSTLKIQPAKLEDSAVYLCASSLGRERAFFGQGTRLTVV.

This clone was observed a single time. This rearrangement joins TRBV7-3 to TRBJ1-2; 7 bases map to TRBD1. The CDR3 loop spans 13 amino acids. From germline, CDR1 is SGHTA and CDR2 FQGTGA. The junction had 3 bases not matched to a gene; V was cut back by 6 bases and J by 2 bases. The chain's CDR3 is CASSQGQNYGYTF. CDR3 nucleotide sequence: TGTGCCAGCAGTCAGGGACAGAACTATGGCTACACCTTC.

The genes are TRBV7-9 and TRBJ2-1; tentative D call: TRBD1 (5 bases). Germline V gene sequence: CDR1 SEHNR, CDR2 FQNEAQ (reference sequence). Trimming pared 1 base from V and 10 bases from J, leaving 8 bases between. The CDR3 is 12 amino acids. The CDR3 DNA reads as TGTGCCAGCAGCTTAGGAGGACACGAGCAGTTCTTC. Translated, it gives CASSLGGHEQFF.

The chain employs TRBV5-1 and TRBJ2-3; 8 bases are shared with TRBD1. J lost 5 bases, V lost 2 bases, and 4 bases had no gene match. Per germline, CDR1 SGHRS and CDR2 YFSETQ. The CDR3 consists of 14 residues. The DNA of the CDR3 is TGCGCCAGCAGCTTCCAGGGGGCGGAAGATACGCAGTATTTT. Amino acid sequence: CASSFQGAEDTQYF.

The gene calls are TRBV2 and TRBJ1-2; the D is unclear. Germline V lookup: CDR1 SNHLY, CDR2 FYNNEI. This CDR3 comprises 11 residues. The V end lost 4 bases, the J end lost 4 bases, and 4 bases lay between the germline ends. The CDR3 sequence is CASSVSYGYTF. In DNA, the CDR3 is TGTGCCAGCAGTGTCAGCTATGGCTACACCTTC.

The rearrangement links TRBV7-2 to TRBJ1-3, with D perhaps matching TRBD1 (5 bases). CDR1 is SGHTA and CDR2 is FQGNSA in the germline V gene. V was pared by 4 bases and J by 0 bases, with 10 bases between. The CDR3 loop spans 15 amino acids. The CDR3 DNA follows: TGTGCCAGCAGCTCAACCACAGGCTCTGGAAACACCATATATTTT. This translates into CASSSTTGSGNTIYF.

This clone was counted between two and nine times. The chain has TRBV10-2 and TRBJ1-4, with D possibly TRBD1 on 5 matching bases. The CDR3 consists of 14 residues. CDR1 and CDR2 (germline): WSHSY, SAAADI. The V gene lost 3 bases and the J gene lost 4 bases, with 9 bases spanning the gap. The CDR3 DNA sequence: TGCGCCAGCAGTGAATCAGGGTATAATGAAAAACTGTTTTTT. The encoded protein is CASSESGYNEKLFF.

This sequence joins TRBV6-5 and TRBJ1-2; 8 bases are a match to TRBD1. The V gene's germline CDR1 is MNHEY and CDR2 SVGAGI. The CDR3 extends over 13 amino acids. The V and J ends lost 4 bases and 7 bases, in that order; junction bases with no gene match: 5. CDR3 in DNA: TGTGCCAGCAGTTCACAGGGGGAGGCTGGCTACACCTTC. Translated, it gives CASSSQGEAGYTF.

The J gene is TRBJ2-1, the V gene TRBV7-9; TRBD2 matches at 13 bases. Germline lookup yields CDR1 SEHNR and CDR2 FQNEAQ (reference sequence). The CDR3 runs to 18 residues. The J segment lost 3 bases and the V segment lost 8 bases, leaving 13 bases of the junction unmatched. CDR3 DNA: TGTGCCAGCGGCAGGGGGACTAGCGGGATGATTAGCTACAATGAGCAGTTCTTC. Amino acid sequence: CASGRGTSGMISYNEQFF.